Shown below are 21 T cell receptor beta chains from a single sample sequenced in a study of blood T cell repertoires in COVID-19. Repertoires were generated with immunoSEQ multiplex PCR, while TCRdb's copy carries only in-frame clones and drops some. The data hold hundreds of thousands of clones, with around 83% observed a single time. The sequencing input was peripheral blood. The receptor source for this set is a woman between 45 and 65 years old with acute or convalescent COVID-19.

The chain joins TRBV10-1 to TRBJ2-5; TRBD2 is a possible D gene (6 bases). CDR1 and CDR2 (germline): WNHNN, SYGVQD (reference sequence). Trimming took off 4 bases at V and 4 bases at J, with 13 bases between the two ends. This CDR3 is 14 amino acids long. This CDR3 is CASSAAGTPETQYF. The CDR3 DNA is TGCGCCAGCAGTGCGGCGGGAACCCCAGAGACCCAGTACTTC.

V and J are TRBV6-5 and TRBJ1-5; 7 bases line up with TRBD1. The CDR3 contains 13 residues. CDR1 and CDR2 (germline): MNHEY, SVGAGI. Trimming removed 6 bases from V and 7 bases from J; junction bases left unmatched: 6. The CDR3 reads CASSRTGDQPQHF. In DNA, the CDR3 is TGTGCCAGCAGCCGTACAGGGGACCAGCCCCAGCATTTT.

V gene TRBV27 combines with J gene TRBJ1-2; 9 nucleotides agree with TRBD1. The CDR3 loop spans 14 amino acids. V shed 5 bases, J shed 5 bases, and the junction held 6 bases outside the gene matches. Germline lookup yields CDR1 MNHEY and CDR2 SMNVEV (reference sequence). CDR3 nucleotides: TGTGCCAGCAGTCCAAGAGGGACAGGGTATGGCTACACCTTC. Translated, it gives CASSPRGTGYGYTF.

The rearrangement joins TRBV19 to TRBJ1-5; D call uncertain. V gave up 3 bases and J gave up 9 bases, with 9 bases separating them. The CDR3 is made up of 12 amino acids. Germline V gives CDR1 LNHDA, CDR2 SQIVND (reference sequence). In nucleotides, the CDR3 is TGTGCCAGTAGTATCAAACCGGGGCCCCAGCATTTT. Protein: CASSIKPGPQHF.

V is TRBV7-9 and J is TRBJ2-5; TRBD1 aligns across 10 bases. After removal of 1 base from V and 3 bases from J, the junction contained 11 bases not matched to a gene. Germline V lookup: CDR1 SEHNR, CDR2 FQNEAQ (reference sequence). The CDR3 length is 18 residues. The CDR3 spells CASSLVVWDRGDEETQYF. For the CDR3, the DNA is TGTGCCAGCAGCTTAGTGGTTTGGGACAGGGGCGACGAAGAGACCCAGTACTTC.

The chain links TRBV7-6 to TRBJ2-2; D not certain. From germline, CDR1 is SGHVS and CDR2 FNYEAQ. V gave up 3 bases and J gave up 6 bases, with 11 bases separating them. This CDR3 spans 14 amino acids. In DNA, the CDR3 is TGTGCCAGCAGCTTCTCTACTGCGGCCGGGGAGCTGTTTTTT. Its translation: CASSFSTAAGELFF.

The V call is TRBV9, the J call TRBJ2-3; a weak D match, TRBD1 (6 bases). Looked up from germline, CDR1 is SGDLS and CDR2 is YYNGEE. CDR3 size: 16 residues. V was cut by 4 bases and J by 5 bases, with 20 bases left in between. The CDR3 here is CASSPHGPGAGDTQYF. As DNA, the CDR3 is TGTGCCAGCAGCCCTCACGGCCCAGGGGCAGGAGATACGCAGTATTTT.

CDR3 amino acids: CATQKGAWGYGYTF. CDR3 nucleotide sequence: TGTGCCACTCAGAAAGGGGCGTGGGGCTATGGCTACACCTTC. The chain uses TRBV24-1 and TRBJ1-2; TRBD1 is a possible D gene (5 bases). Germline loops: CDR1 KGHDR, CDR2 SFDVKD. V dropped 10 bases and J dropped 4 bases, with 18 bases sitting between them. The CDR3 sequence is 14 residues long.

The V gene is TRBV24-1, the J gene TRBJ2-5; 11 nucleotides align to TRBD1. CDR1 is KGHDR, CDR2 SFDVKD, per germline. V lost 4 bases to trimming and J lost 2 bases; unmatched junction nucleotides: 8. The CDR3 totals 17 residues. CDR3 in amino acids: CATSDVPGQGDQETQYF. The CDR3 bases are TGTGCCACCAGTGACGTTCCGGGACAGGGGGATCAAGAGACCCAGTACTTC.

The CDR3, as DNA: TGTGCCAGCAGCCCGACAGGGGTGGAGACCCAGTACTTC. It encodes CASSPTGVETQYF. J is TRBJ2-5 and V is TRBV11-2, with 8 bases fitting TRBD1. J gave up 5 bases and V 5 bases, and 4 bases lay outside the gene matches. This CDR3 comprises 13 residues. Germline-derived CDR1 and CDR2 are SGHAT and FQNNGV.

V gene TRBV4-1 combines with J gene TRBJ2-7; 7 bases fit TRBD1. The CDR3 covers 15 residues. The junction had 4 bases not matched to a gene; V was cut back by 2 bases and J by 0 bases. Germline loops: CDR1 MGHRA, CDR2 YSYEKL. The CDR3 DNA reads TGCGCCAGCAGCCAAATAGGGGACAGCTCCTACGAGCAGTACTTC. Translated, it gives CASSQIGDSSYEQYF.

This clone was seen once. V and J are TRBV5-1 and TRBJ2-5; D possibly corresponds to TRBD2 (6 bases). Germline assignment: CDR1 SGHRS and CDR2 YFSETQ. V lost 4 bases and J lost 1, with 14 bases in between. This CDR3 comprises 15 residues. The CDR3 spells CASSTSSALQETQYF. The CDR3 DNA reads as TGCGCCAGCAGCACCTCTAGCGCCCTCCAAGAGACCCAGTACTTC.

The J gene is TRBJ2-1, the V gene TRBV18; 11 bases align to TRBD2. Per the germline V gene, CDR1 is KGHSH and CDR2 is LQKENI. The CDR3 loop spans 17 amino acids. V was pared by 1 base and J by 3 bases, with 5 bases of the junction left unmatched. The CDR3 is CASSPHELAGGYNEQFF. The CDR3 bases are TGTGCCAGCTCACCACATGAGCTAGCGGGAGGCTACAATGAGCAGTTCTTC.

The CDR3 loop is CAPRGGTGNSPLHF. The CDR3 nucleotides read TGTGCCCCAAGGGGGGGGACGGGAAATTCACCCCTCCACTTT. The V and J genes are TRBV6-4 and TRBJ1-6; D possibly corresponds to TRBD1 (6 bases). Trimming took off 11 bases at V and 7 bases at J, with 18 bases between the two ends. From germline, CDR1 is MRHNA and CDR2 SNTAGT. This CDR3 is built from 14 residues.

This rearrangement joins TRBV12-3 or TRBV12-4 to TRBJ1-2; D not certain. The CDR3 sequence is 12 residues long. The V and J ends lost 5 bases and 5 bases respectively, with 9 bases between them. The CDR3 region has the DNA TGTGCCAGCAGTACGACACGTTATGGCTACACCTTC. Encoded protein: CASSTTRYGYTF.

The V and J genes are TRBV29-1 and TRBJ2-1, with 8 bases matching TRBD2. Losses at the gene ends were 3 bases for V and 4 bases for J; bases not matched to a gene: 8. Germline V gene data show CDR1 as SQVTM and CDR2 as ANQGSEA. The CDR3 length is 15 residues. CDR3 nucleotides: TGCAGCGTTGAGGCGAAGACTAGCGAGTACAATGAGCAGTTCTTC. The encoded protein is CSVEAKTSEYNEQFF.

The CDR3 nucleotides read TGCGCCAGCAGCAGGGTGAGGGCAGGGGCTTCCTATGGCTACACCTTC. Its translation: CASSRVRAGASYGYTF. The V gene is TRBV23-1, the J gene TRBJ1-2; tentative D call: TRBD1 (6 bases). TRBV23-1 is given ORF status, its function remaining uncertain. This CDR3 spans 16 amino acids. Trimming took 6 bases from V and 4 from J, leaving 21 bases between them.

The rearrangement joins TRBV5-1 to TRBJ2-5, with D possibly being TRBD2 (6 bases). V was clipped by 0 bases and J by 5 bases, with 11 bases between them. The length of the CDR3 is 14 residues. Germline lookup yields CDR1 SGHRS and CDR2 YFSETQ. The CDR3 DNA follows: TGCGCCAGCAGCTTGGCCATGGGGAGGGAGACCCAGTACTTC. Protein product: CASSLAMGRETQYF.

This clone was observed a handful of times. The chain joins TRBV10-3 to TRBJ2-7; the match to TRBD1 covers 7 bases. The CDR3 is made up of 15 amino acids. Per the germline V gene, CDR1 is ENHRY and CDR2 is SYGVKD. J gave up 4 bases and V 2 bases, and 8 bases lay outside the gene matches. In DNA, the CDR3 is TGTGCCATCAGTGAGGGACAGGCGGAAGGTTACGAGCAGTACTTC. Amino acid sequence: CAISEGQAEGYEQYF.

The chain couples TRBV5-8 to TRBJ1-4; D perhaps matches TRBD1 (6 bases). V lost 6 bases, J lost 8 bases, and 20 bases lay in between. The CDR3 length is 15 residues. Germline V gives CDR1 SGHTS, CDR2 YDEGEE. CDR3 sequence (DNA): TGTGCCAGCACTCTGGTATCGGGACAACCCGAAAAACTGTTTTTT. As protein: CASTLVSGQPEKLFF.

V usage is TRBV11-2 and J usage is TRBJ2-1, with 14 bases lining up with TRBD2. The CDR3 is 16 residues long. Germline V lookup: CDR1 SGHAT, CDR2 FQNNGV. With V trimmed by 5 bases and J by 10 bases, 10 bases remained unmatched. The CDR3 here is CASSPRMGTSGSEQFF. The CDR3 bases are TGTGCCAGCAGCCCGAGGATGGGGACTAGCGGGAGCGAGCAGTTCTTC. The full variable domain, its missing parts supplied by reference TRBV11-2 and TRBJ2-1, is EAGVAQSPRYKIIEKRQSVAFWCNPISGHATLYWYQQILGQGPKLLIQFQNNGVVDDSQLPKDRFSAERLKGVDSTLKIQPAKLEDSAVYLCASSPRMGTSGSEQFFGPGTRLTVL.